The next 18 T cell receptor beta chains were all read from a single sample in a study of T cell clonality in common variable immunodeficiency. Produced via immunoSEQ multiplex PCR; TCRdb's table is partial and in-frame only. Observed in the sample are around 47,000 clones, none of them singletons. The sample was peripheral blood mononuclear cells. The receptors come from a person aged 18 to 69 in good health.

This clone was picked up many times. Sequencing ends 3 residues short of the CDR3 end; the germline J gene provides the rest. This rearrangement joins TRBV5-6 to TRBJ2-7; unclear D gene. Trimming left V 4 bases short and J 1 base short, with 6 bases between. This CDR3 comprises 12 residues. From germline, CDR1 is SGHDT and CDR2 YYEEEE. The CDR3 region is CASSIRSYEQYF. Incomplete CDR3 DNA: TGTGCCAGCAGCATCAGGTCCTACGAG.

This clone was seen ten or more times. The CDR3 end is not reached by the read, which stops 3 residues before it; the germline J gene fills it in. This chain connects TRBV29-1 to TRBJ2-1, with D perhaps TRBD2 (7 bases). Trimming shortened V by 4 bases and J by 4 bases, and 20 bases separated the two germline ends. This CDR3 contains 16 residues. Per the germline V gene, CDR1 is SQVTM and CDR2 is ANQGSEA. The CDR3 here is CSVGTAGSNSYNEQFF. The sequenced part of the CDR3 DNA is TGCAGCGTTGGGACAGCGGGGAGCAATAGTTACAATGAG.

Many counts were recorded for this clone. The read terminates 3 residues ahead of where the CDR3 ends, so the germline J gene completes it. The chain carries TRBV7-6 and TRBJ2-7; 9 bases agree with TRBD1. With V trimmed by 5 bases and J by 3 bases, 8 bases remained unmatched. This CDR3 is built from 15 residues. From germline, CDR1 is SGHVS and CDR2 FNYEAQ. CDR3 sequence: CASSPRTGALYEQYF. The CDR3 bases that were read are TGTGCCAGCAGCCCTCGGACAGGGGCCCTCTACGAG.

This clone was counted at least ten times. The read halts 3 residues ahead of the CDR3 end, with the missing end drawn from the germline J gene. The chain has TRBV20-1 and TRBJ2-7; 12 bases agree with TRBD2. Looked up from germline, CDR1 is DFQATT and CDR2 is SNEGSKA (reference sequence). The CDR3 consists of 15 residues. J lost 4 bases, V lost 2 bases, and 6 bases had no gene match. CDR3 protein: CSARSGLAGLYEQYF. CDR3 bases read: TGCAGTGCTAGATCTGGACTAGCGGGATTATACGAG.

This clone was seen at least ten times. CDR3 region: CSVMGGAGYGYTF. Partial CDR3 DNA: TGCAGCGTAATGGGGGGGGCAGGCTATGGC. V is TRBV29-1 and J is TRBJ1-2; a weak D match, TRBD1 (6 bases). The read is 3 residues too short to cover the CDR3 end, so that end is filled in from the germline J gene. In germline, CDR1 is SQVTM, CDR2 ANQGSEA. CDR3 length equals 13 residues. V lost 6 bases and J 4 bases, leaving 15 bases between the germline ends.

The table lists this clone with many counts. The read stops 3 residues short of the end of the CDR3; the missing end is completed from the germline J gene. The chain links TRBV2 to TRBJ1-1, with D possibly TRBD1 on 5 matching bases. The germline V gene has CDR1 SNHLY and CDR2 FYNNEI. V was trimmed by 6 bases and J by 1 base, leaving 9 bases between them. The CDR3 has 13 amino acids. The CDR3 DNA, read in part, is TGTGCCAGCAGGGGGCAGCGGAACACTGAA. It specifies CASRGQRNTE. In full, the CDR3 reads CASRGQRNTEAFF.

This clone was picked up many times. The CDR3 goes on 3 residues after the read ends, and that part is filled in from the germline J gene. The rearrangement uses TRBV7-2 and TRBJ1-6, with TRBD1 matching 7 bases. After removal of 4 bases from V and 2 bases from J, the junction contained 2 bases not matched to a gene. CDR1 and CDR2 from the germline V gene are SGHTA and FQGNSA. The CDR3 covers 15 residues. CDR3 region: CASSSGQTYNSPLHF. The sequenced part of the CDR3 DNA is TGTGCCAGCAGCTCGGGACAGACCTATAATTCACCC.

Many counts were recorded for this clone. CDR3 residues: CAISQQTGGLGEKLFF. The CDR3 DNA, read in part, is TGTGCCATCAGTCAACAAACGGGGGGGCTCGGAGAAAAA. This chain connects TRBV10-3 to TRBJ1-4; D may be TRBD1 (6 bases). Sequencing ends 3 residues short of the CDR3 end; the germline J gene provides the rest. This CDR3 comprises 16 residues. Trimming stripped 5 bases from V and 8 bases from J, with 21 bases between. CDR1 is ENHRY and CDR2 is SYGVKD in the germline V gene.

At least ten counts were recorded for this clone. The CDR3 DNA, read in part, is TGTGCCAGCAGCTTAGGGGGGGGAAAGAACACTGAA. It translates to CASSLGGGKNTE. The whole CDR3 reads CASSLGGGKNTEAFF. This rearrangement joins TRBV7-6 to TRBJ1-1, with D perhaps TRBD1 (5 bases). The sequenced fragment ends 3 residues before the CDR3 boundary, so the rest is inferred from the germline J gene. The CDR3 covers 15 residues. With 1 base removed from V and 1 base from J, the gap between germline ends came to 10 bases. Germline lookup yields CDR1 SGHVS and CDR2 FNYEAQ.

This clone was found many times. CDR3 DNA (partial): TGTGCCAGTAGTAGGGGCAGAATTGCAACTAATGAAAAA. Its protein is CASSRGRIATNEK. The entire CDR3 reads CASSRGRIATNEKLFF. V usage is TRBV19 and J usage is TRBJ1-4, with D maybe TRBD1 (5 bases). The CDR3 end falls 3 residues outside the read, so it is completed with the germline J gene. The length of the CDR3 is 16 residues. Trimming took 4 bases from V and 0 from J, leaving 12 bases between them. From germline, CDR1 is LNHDA and CDR2 SQIVND (reference sequence).

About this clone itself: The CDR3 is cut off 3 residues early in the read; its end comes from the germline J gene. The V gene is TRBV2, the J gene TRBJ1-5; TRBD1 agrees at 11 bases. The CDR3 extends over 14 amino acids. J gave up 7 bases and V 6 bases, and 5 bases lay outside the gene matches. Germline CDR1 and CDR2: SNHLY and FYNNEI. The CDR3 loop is CASRAGTGGQPQHF. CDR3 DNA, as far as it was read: TGTGCCAGCAGAGCCGGGACAGGGGGACAGCCC.

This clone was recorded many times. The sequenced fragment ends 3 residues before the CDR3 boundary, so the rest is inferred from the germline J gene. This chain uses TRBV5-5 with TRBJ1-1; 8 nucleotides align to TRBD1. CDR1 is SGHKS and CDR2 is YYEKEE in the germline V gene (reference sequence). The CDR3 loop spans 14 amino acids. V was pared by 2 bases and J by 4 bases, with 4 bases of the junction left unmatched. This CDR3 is CASSFLTGGTEAFF. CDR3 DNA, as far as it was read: TGTGCCAGCAGCTTTCTCACAGGGGGCACTGAA.

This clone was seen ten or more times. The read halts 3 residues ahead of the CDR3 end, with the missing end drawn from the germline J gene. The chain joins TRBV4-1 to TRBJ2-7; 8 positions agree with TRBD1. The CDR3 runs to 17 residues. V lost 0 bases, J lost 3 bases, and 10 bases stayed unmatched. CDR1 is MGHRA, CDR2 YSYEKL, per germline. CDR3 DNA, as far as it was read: TGCGCCAGCAGCCAAGACCCCCTTGCAGGGGGCTTCTACGAG. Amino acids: CASSQDPLAGGFYE. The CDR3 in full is CASSQDPLAGGFYEQYF.

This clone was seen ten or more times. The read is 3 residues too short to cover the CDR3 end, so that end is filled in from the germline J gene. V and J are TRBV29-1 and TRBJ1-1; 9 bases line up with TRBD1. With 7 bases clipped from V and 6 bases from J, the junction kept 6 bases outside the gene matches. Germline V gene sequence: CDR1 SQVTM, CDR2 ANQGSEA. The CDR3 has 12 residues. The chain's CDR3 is CSGLGTGSEAFF. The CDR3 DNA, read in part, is TGCAGCGGCCTCGGGACAGGGTCTGAA.

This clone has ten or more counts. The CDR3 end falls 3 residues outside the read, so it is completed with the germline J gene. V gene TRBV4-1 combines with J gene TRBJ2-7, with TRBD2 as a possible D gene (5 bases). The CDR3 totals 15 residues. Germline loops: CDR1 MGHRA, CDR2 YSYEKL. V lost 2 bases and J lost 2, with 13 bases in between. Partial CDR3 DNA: TGCGCCAGCAGCCAACCGAGGGTGAAACCCTACGAG. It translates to CASSQPRVKPYE. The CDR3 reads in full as CASSQPRVKPYEQYF.

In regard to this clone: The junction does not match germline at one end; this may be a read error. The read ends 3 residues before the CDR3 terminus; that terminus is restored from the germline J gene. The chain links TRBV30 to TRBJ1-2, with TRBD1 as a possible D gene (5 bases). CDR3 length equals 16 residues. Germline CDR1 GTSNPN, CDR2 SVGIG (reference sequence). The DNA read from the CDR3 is TGTGCCTGGAGTTTTCCCGGGACTAGCGGGAGGTATGAC. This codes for CAWSFPGTSGRYD. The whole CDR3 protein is CAWSFPGTSGRYDYTF.

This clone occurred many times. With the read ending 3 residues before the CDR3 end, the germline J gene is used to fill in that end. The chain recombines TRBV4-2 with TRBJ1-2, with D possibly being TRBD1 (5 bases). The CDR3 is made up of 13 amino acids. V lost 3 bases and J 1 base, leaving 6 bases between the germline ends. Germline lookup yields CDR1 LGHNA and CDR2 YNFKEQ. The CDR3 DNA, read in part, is TGTGCCAGCAGCCAGCAGGGTAACTATGGC. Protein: CASSQQGNYG. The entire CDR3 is CASSQQGNYGYTF.

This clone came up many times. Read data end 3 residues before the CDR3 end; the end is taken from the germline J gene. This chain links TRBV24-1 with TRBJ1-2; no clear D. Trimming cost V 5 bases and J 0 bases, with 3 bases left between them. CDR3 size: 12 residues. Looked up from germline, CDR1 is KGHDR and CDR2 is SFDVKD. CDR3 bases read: TGTGCCACCAGTGTAGCTAACTATGGC. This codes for CATSVANYG. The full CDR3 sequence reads CATSVANYGYTF.